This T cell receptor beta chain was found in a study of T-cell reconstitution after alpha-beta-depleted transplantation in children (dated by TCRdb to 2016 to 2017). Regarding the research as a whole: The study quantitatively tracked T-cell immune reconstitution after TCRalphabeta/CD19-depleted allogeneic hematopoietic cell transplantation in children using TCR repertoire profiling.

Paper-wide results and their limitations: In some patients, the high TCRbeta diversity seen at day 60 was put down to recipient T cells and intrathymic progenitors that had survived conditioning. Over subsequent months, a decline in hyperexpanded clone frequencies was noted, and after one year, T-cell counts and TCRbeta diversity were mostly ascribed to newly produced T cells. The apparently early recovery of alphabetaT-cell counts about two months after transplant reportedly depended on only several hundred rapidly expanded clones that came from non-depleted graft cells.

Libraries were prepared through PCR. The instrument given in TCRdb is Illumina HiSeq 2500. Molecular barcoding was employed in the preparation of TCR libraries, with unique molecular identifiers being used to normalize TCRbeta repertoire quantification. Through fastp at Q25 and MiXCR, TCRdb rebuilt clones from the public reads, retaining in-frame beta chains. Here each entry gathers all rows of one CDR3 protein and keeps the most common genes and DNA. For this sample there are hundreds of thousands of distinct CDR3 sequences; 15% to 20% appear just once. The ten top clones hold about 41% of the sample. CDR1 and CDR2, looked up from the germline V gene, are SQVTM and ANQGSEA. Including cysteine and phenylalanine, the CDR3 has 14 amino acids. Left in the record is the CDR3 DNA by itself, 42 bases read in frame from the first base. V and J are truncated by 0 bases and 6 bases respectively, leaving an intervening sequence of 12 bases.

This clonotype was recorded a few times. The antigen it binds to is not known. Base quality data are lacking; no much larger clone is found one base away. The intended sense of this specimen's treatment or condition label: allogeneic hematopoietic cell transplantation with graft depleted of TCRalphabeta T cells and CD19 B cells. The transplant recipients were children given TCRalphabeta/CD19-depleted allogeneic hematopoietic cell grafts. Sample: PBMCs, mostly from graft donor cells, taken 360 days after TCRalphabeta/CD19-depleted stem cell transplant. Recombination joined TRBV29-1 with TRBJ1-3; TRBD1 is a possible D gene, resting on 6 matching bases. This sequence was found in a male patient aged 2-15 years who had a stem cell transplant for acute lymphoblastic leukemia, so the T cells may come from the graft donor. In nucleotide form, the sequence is TGCAGCGTTGAAGATAGGGGGGGGGCAAACACCATATATTTT. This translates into CSVEDRGGANTIYF.